The clone carrying this T cell receptor beta chain was found a few times. Its specificity is not known. V was clipped by 4 bases and J by 3 bases, with 7 bases between them. Looked up from germline, CDR1 is SGHTA and CDR2 is FQGNSA. CDR3 length: 13 residues. MiXCR was run by TCRdb on the RT-PCR reads, yielding one entry per CDR3 protein. The sample lists roughly 700,000 distinct CDR3 sequences, more than 15% seen once, with 11% in the top ten. The source of the sample is a study of response to subunit inactivated influenza vaccine. Regarding the study as a whole: The authors suggested that few new T cells are recruited per seasonal influenza vaccination.

V is TRBV7-2 and J is TRBJ1-5, with D uncertain. This material consisted of PBMCs from blood, taken approximately 13 days after vaccination. This TCR came from a man in his fifties or sixties who received an inactivated influenza vaccine. Written as DNA, the CDR3 is TGTGCCAGCAGCTCCGTCCCCAATCAGCCCCAGCATTTT. It codes for CASSSVPNQPQHF. The variable domain in full, completed from reference TRBV7-2 and TRBJ1-5, reads GAGVSQSPSNKVTEKGKDVELRCDPISGHTALYWYRQSLGQGLEFLIYFQGNSAPDKSGLPSDRFSAERTGGSVSTLTIQRTQQEDSAVYLCASSSVPNQPQHFGDGTRLSIL.